The 6 T cell receptor beta chains presented below share a single source sample, sequenced in a study of CD8 T cells in ankylosing spondylitis. TCRdb fed the 5' RACE reads into MiXCR, producing one record per CDR3 protein. The sample has tens of thousands of distinct CDR3 sequences; 4.5% to 5.5% are singletons. The sample was blood, either unsorted or a sorted T cell fraction (not recorded which). Receptor source: a female donor with ankylosing spondylitis or in good health (not recorded which).

Many counts were recorded for this clonotype. The rearrangement joins TRBV9 to TRBJ2-1, with D unclear. This CDR3 contains 11 residues. The V end lost 7 bases, the J end lost 5 bases, and 7 bases lay between the germline ends. Looked up from germline, CDR1 is SGDLS and CDR2 is YYNGEE. For the CDR3, the DNA is TGTGCCAGCGGGTCAAACAATGAGCAGTTCTTC. It specifies CASGSNNEQFF.

This clonotype was detected ten times or more. This may be a read error: a much more frequent sequence differs by one nucleotide. The chain combines TRBV9 with TRBJ1-2; 9 bases are a match to TRBD1. This CDR3 contains 13 residues. Looked up from germline, CDR1 is SGDLS and CDR2 is YYNGEE. The CDR3 region is CAGSATGGYGYTF. The DNA for the CDR3 is TGTGCCGGCAGCGCGACAGGGGGCTATGGCTACACCTTC.

In its sample, this clonotype was seen a few times. The genes are TRBV9 and TRBJ2-7, with a possible D match to TRBD2 (5 bases). V was shortened by 2 bases and J by 1 base, with 7 bases between the two germline ends. The length of the CDR3 is 13 residues. The germline V gene encodes CDR1 SGDLS and CDR2 YYNGEE. CDR3 amino acids: CASSVDSSYEQYF. In DNA, the CDR3 is TGTGCCAGCAGCGTGGACTCATCCTACGAGCAGTACTTC. The full variable domain, completed using reference TRBV9 and TRBJ2-7, is DSGVTQTPKHLITATGQRVTLRCSPRSGDLSVYWYQQSLDQGLQFLIQYYNGEERAKGNILERFSAQQFPDLHSELNLSSLELGDSALYFCASSVDSSYEQYFGPGTRLTVT.

The gene calls are TRBV9 and TRBJ2-3; D is undetermined. This CDR3 spans 15 amino acids. Trimming took off 0 bases at V and 2 bases at J, with 10 bases between the two ends. The germline CDR1 and CDR2 sequences are SGDLS and YYNGEE. The chain's CDR3 is CASSVEWRNTDTQYF. CDR3 nucleotide sequence: TGTGCCAGCAGCGTAGAATGGCGTAACACAGATACGCAGTATTTT. Based on the CDR3 plus reference TRBV9 and TRBJ2-3, the full variable domain is DSGVTQTPKHLITATGQRVTLRCSPRSGDLSVYWYQQSLDQGLQFLIQYYNGEERAKGNILERFSAQQFPDLHSELNLSSLELGDSALYFCASSVEWRNTDTQYFGPGTRLTVL.

The table lists this clonotype with a few counts. CDR3 region: CASSVGSPGGEQYF. The CDR3 DNA is TGTGCCAGCAGCGTAGGGTCCCCGGGGGGCGAGCAGTACTTC. The rearrangement joins TRBV9 to TRBJ2-7, with TRBD2 matching over 7 bases. The CDR3 runs to 14 residues. Germline V CDR1 and CDR2: SGDLS, YYNGEE. Trimming removed 0 bases from V and 6 bases from J; junction bases left unmatched: 6.

Many counts were recorded for this clonotype. The chain couples TRBV9 to TRBJ1-6; possibly TRBD1 for D (5 bases). CDR1 is SGDLS, CDR2 YYNGEE, per germline. The V and J ends lost 5 bases and 0 bases respectively, with 12 bases between them. This CDR3 has 16 amino acids. CDR3 sequence reads: CASSGARSSYNSPLHF. CDR3 in DNA: TGTGCCAGCAGTGGGGCAAGGAGCTCCTATAATTCACCCCTCCACTTT.